This TCR beta chain was sequenced during a study of T cell responses to AZD1222 COVID-19 vaccine. Repertoires were generated with immunoSEQ multiplex PCR, while TCRdb's copy carries only in-frame clones and drops some. The sample lists more than 100,000 clones, roughly nine tenths seen once, with around 3.3% in the top ten. CDR1 and CDR2 (germline): MNHEY, SVGEGT. The CDR3 covers 14 residues. Trimming shortened V by 1 base and J by 4 bases, and 8 bases separated the two germline ends. V gene TRBV6-2 or TRBV6-3 combines with J gene TRBJ1-5, with TRBD1 as a possible D gene (5 bases). The TCR sequence derives from an adult in good health. The sequenced sample was peripheral blood, obtained on day 0 of AZD1222 vaccination. CDR3 bases: TGTGCCAGCAGTTACTTGGCAGGGAATCAGCCCCAGCATTTT. This encodes CASSYLAGNQPQHF.